The sequence of this T cell receptor (beta chain) was determined in a study of T cell responses to AZD1222 COVID-19 vaccine. The study, taken as a whole, reports: None of the repertoires were sampled until the peak T cell response had passed. Females outnumbered males among donors, who were mostly white British; clonal diversity was possibly underestimated.

The CDR3 runs to 15 residues. Trimming at V came to 1 base and at J to 5 bases, leaving 8 bases not matched to a gene. Germline-derived CDR1 and CDR2 are SGHTA and FQGNSA. The method was immunoSEQ multiplex PCR; TCRdb's version includes in-frame clones alone and lacks a portion of them. The sample records about 150,000 clones, 65% to 90% being singletons. For this clone: Its matching antigen is unknown.

The receptor's source is an adult who received the MenACWY meningococcal vaccine as a control. The input for sequencing was peripheral blood, taken 28 days after the second dose of the MenACWY control vaccine. The chain has TRBV7-2 and TRBJ2-7; 7 bases line up with TRBD2. The CDR3 protein is CASSLGAGPFDEQYF. Written as DNA, the CDR3 is TGTGCCAGCAGCTTAGGAGCGGGGCCCTTCGACGAGCAGTACTTC. Based on the CDR3 plus reference TRBV7-2 and TRBJ2-7, the full variable domain is GAGVSQSPSNKVTEKGKDVELRCDPISGHTALYWYRQSLGQGLEFLIYFQGNSAPDKSGLPSDRFSAERTGGSVSTLTIQRTQQEDSAVYLCASSLGAGPFDEQYFGPGTRLTVT.